This is a list of T cell receptor beta chains from one sample in a study of T cell repertoires in cytomegalovirus infection. MiXCR was run by TCRdb on the reads, yielding one entry per CDR3 protein. The data show hundreds of thousands of distinct CDR3 sequences, 32% seen once. Their target antigens are unknown. Here the sequenced sample was cultured CD8+ T cells from PBMCs, taken from culture after CMV antigen stimulation. These receptors all come from a human donor in good health (CMV status not recorded). Some clones in this sample may be carry-over from other donors' samples. The CDR3 runs from the conserved cysteine through the conserved F or W. A D gene is named only where the DNA matches it firmly.

d_call j_call v_call cdr3_aa
TRBD2 TRBJ2-3 TRBV12-5 CASGLALGREDSTDTQYF
- TRBJ2-1 TRBV5-6 CASSPLGLSTNNEQFF
TRBD2 TRBJ2-1 TRBV12-5 CASGTLAGGGNEQFF
TRBD1 TRBJ1-1 TRBV7-3 CASSFLTGGEAFF
- TRBJ1-2 TRBV27 CASRIGARDGYTF
- TRBJ2-3 TRBV4-1 CASSQYWGSTDTQYF
TRBD1 TRBJ1-2 TRBV29-1 CSARPFPGQGYGYTF
- TRBJ2-7 TRBV5-4 CTSSQTGEQYF
- TRBJ1-1 TRBV2 CAGAEAFF
- TRBJ1-5 TRBV20-1 CSARAGRDTSNQPQHF
- TRBJ2-6 TRBV2 CASDGAVGAGANVLTF
- TRBJ2-1 TRBV4-1 CASSQEASSYNEQFF
- TRBJ2-2 TRBV6-6 CASSYSLAPNTGELFF
- TRBJ1-1 TRBV4-1 CASSQDFLRDIDTEAFF
TRBD2 TRBJ2-2 TRBV3-1 CASSQSGVLGGELFF
TRBD2 TRBJ2-3 TRBV5-6 CASSLPGLPTDTQYF
- TRBJ1-1 TRBV5-6 CASSAKTEAFF